What follows describes a single TCR beta chain. Its specificity is unknown. The same CDR3 can be traced to other DNA sequences in this sample. These data come from a study of shared clonotypes between healthy human individuals. Study observations and caveats: Naive CD4 clonotypes were shared across several donors at about 5%. Some clonotypes were shared by all four sorted-subset donors, while others were not shared. The non-shared ones had lower generation probabilities than the shared ones.

This table comes from immunoSEQ multiplex PCR, and its TCRdb copy is limited to in-frame clones, with some not included. The sample shows some 2,500,000 clones, 93% of them seen only once. Germline-derived CDR1 and CDR2 are SGDLS and YYNGEE. V dropped 1 base and J dropped 6 bases, with 8 bases sitting between them. The length of the CDR3 is 12 residues. The sequenced sample was naive CD4+ T cells from PBMCs. Subset of the sample: CD45RA+ positively selected. The chain recombines TRBV9 with TRBJ2-7, with D unclear. The receptor was isolated from a man aged 18 to 30 in good health. Some clones in this sample may be carry-over from other donors' samples. In nucleotides, the CDR3 is TGTGCCAGCAGCGTACTGGCAGGCGAGCAGTACTTC. Translated, it gives CASSVLAGEQYF.